This passage covers 14 T cell receptor beta chains from one sample sequenced in a study of cytomegalovirus exposure and HLA in healthy donors. Primers: 60 Vbeta forward and 13 Jbeta reverse. Method: immunoSEQ multiplex PCR; TCRdb's copy keeps in-frame clones and lacks some. This sample yields 100,000 to 150,000 clones, of which roughly 82% are seen a single time; approximately 13% belongs to the top ten. Material for sequencing was PBMCs. These receptors were collected from an older woman in good health and CMV-seropositive.

This clone was seen once. The V call is TRBV19, the J call TRBJ2-7, with D perhaps matching TRBD2 (6 bases). CDR3 size: 14 residues. Trimming removed 6 bases at V and 1 base at J, with 13 bases between. Germline CDR1 LNHDA, CDR2 SQIVND (reference sequence). The CDR3, as DNA: TGTGCCAGTAGCCGGGACTCTCGGTCCTACGAGCAGTACTTC. The encoded protein is CASSRDSRSYEQYF.

J is TRBJ2-2 and V is TRBV19; perhaps TRBD1 as D (7 bases). The CDR3 has 18 residues. CDR1 LNHDA and CDR2 SQIVND come from the germline V gene (reference sequence). V dropped 7 bases and J dropped 4 bases, with 25 bases sitting between them. CDR3 sequence: CASKGRGGGGAGTGELFF. In DNA, the CDR3 is TGTGCCAGTAAAGGTCGAGGTGGAGGGGGCGCGGGCACCGGGGAGCTGTTTTTT.

V gene TRBV5-4 combines with J gene TRBJ2-3, with 7 bases identical to TRBD1. Trimming cost V 4 bases and J 3 bases; bases outside gene matches: 5. Per germline, CDR1 SGHNT and CDR2 YYREEE (reference sequence). The CDR3 consists of 14 residues. CDR3 amino acids: CASSHVQGTDTQYF. The CDR3, as DNA: TGTGCCAGCAGCCACGTACAGGGGACAGATACGCAGTATTTT.

The chain links TRBV5-8 to TRBJ2-1, with 16 bases fitting TRBD2. The junction had 13 bases not matched to a gene; V was cut back by 5 bases and J by 14 bases. CDR3 length: 16 amino acids. The germline gives CDR1 SGHTS, CDR2 YDEGEE. The CDR3 DNA is TGTGCCAGCAGTTTTACCGGGACTAGCGGGAGGGAGGTTGAGTTCTTC. This gives the protein CASSFTGTSGREVEFF.

This clone was seen only once. The chain uses TRBV5-8 and TRBJ1-1; D gene ambiguous. This CDR3 has 16 amino acids. Between the trimmed V and J ends, which lost 0 bases and 3 bases, there was a span of 15 bases. Germline-derived CDR1 and CDR2 are SGHTS and YDEGEE. CDR3 sequence (DNA): TGTGCCAGCAGCTTGGTTAGGAGGGAGAGGGACACTGAAGCTTTCTTT. This translates into CASSLVRRERDTEAFF.

This clone has only a few counts. V usage is TRBV5-1 and J usage is TRBJ1-6; a possible D gene is TRBD1 (6 bases). CDR1 is SGHRS, CDR2 YFSETQ, per germline. CDR3 length: 16 amino acids. Trimming left V 3 bases short and J 10 bases short, with 20 bases between. The CDR3 spells CASSSSQQGPGSPLHF. The DNA for the CDR3 is TGCGCCAGCAGCTCGTCTCAACAGGGTCCGGGGTCACCCCTCCACTTT.

J is TRBJ2-5 and V is TRBV29-1, with a possible D match to TRBD2 (6 bases). Germline V CDR1 and CDR2: SQVTM, ANQGSEA. The CDR3 spans 15 residues. Trimming stripped 1 base from V and 5 bases from J, with 17 bases between. CDR3 coding DNA: TGCAGCGTTGAAGGTCTAGGACTACAGAAGGAGACCCAGTACTTC. Translating it yields CSVEGLGLQKETQYF.

The V and J genes are TRBV7-2 and TRBJ1-1; possible D gene TRBD1, 5 bases. Germline CDR1 and CDR2: SGHTA and FQGNSA. V gave up 5 bases and J gave up 4 bases, with 14 bases separating them. CDR3 length: 14 amino acids. CDR3 sequence (DNA): TGTGCCAGCAGCCTTACTCATAGGGGCACTGAAGCTTTCTTT. Protein product: CASSLTHRGTEAFF.

The genes are TRBV9 and TRBJ2-1; D perhaps matches TRBD2 (7 bases). V was clipped by 0 bases and J by 9 bases, with 16 bases between them. Per germline, CDR1 SGDLS and CDR2 YYNGEE. This CDR3 has 15 amino acids. Here the CDR3 reads CASSVVGGARSEQFF. The CDR3 region has the DNA TGTGCCAGCAGCGTAGTTGGGGGGGCAAGGAGTGAGCAGTTCTTC.

The chain links TRBV27 to TRBJ1-4; D is undetermined. This CDR3 is built from 13 residues. Germline V CDR1 and CDR2: MNHEY, SMNVEV (reference sequence). Deletions cut 6 bases from V and 6 bases from J, with 11 bases between. For the CDR3, the DNA is TGTGCCAGCAGATCAGGAAACGATGAAAAACTGTTTTTT. Amino acids: CASRSGNDEKLFF.

J is TRBJ2-2 and V is TRBV7-3; 9 nucleotides line up with TRBD1. The CDR3 runs 17 residues. The V gene end was trimmed by 0 bases and the J gene end by 4 bases; junction bases not matched to a gene: 6. Germline V gene lookup returns CDR1 SGHTA and CDR2 FQGTGA. Here the CDR3 reads CASSLTYRGQGTGELFF. CDR3 in DNA: TGTGCCAGCAGCTTAACATACAGGGGGCAGGGCACCGGGGAGCTGTTTTTT.

The V gene is TRBV27, the J gene TRBJ1-5, with 9 bases that match TRBD1. The CDR3 runs to 14 residues. The germline gives CDR1 MNHEY, CDR2 SMNVEV (reference sequence). V was clipped by 5 bases and J by 5 bases; unmatched bases: 4. CDR3 bases: TGTGCCAGCAGTCCCTGGGACAGGGATCAGCCCCAGCATTTT. Translated: CASSPWDRDQPQHF.

The V and J genes are TRBV7-2 and TRBJ1-4; 7 nucleotides line up with TRBD1. Germline CDR1 is SGHTA and CDR2 is FQGNSA. This CDR3 spans 14 amino acids. J lost 7 bases, V lost 4 bases, and 6 bases had no gene match. The CDR3, as DNA: TGTGCCAGCAGCTCGAACAGGGGTAGTGAAAAACTGTTTTTT. It specifies CASSSNRGSEKLFF. The full variable domain, rest sourced from reference TRBV7-2 and TRBJ1-4, is GAGVSQSPSNKVTEKGKDVELRCDPISGHTALYWYRQSLGQGLEFLIYFQGNSAPDKSGLPSDRFSAERTGGSVSTLTIQRTQQEDSAVYLCASSSNRGSEKLFFGSGTQLSVL.

This clone was found a few times. The chain combines TRBV9 with TRBJ2-2; D possibly corresponds to TRBD1 (6 bases). Germline V lookup: CDR1 SGDLS, CDR2 YYNGEE. This CDR3 spans 15 amino acids. Trimming shortened V by 0 bases and J by 1 base, and 7 bases separated the two germline ends. The DNA for the CDR3 is TGTGCCAGCAGCGTAGAACAGGGGAACACCGGGGAGCTGTTTTTT. It is translated as CASSVEQGNTGELFF.